This TCR beta chain is drawn from a study of T cell repertoires in cytomegalovirus infection. There are many counts of this clonotype. Its antigen is not identified. The CDR3 is 11 amino acids. The V gene's germline CDR1 is MDHEN and CDR2 SYDVKM. Trimming stripped 5 bases from V and 9 bases from J, with 8 bases between. MiXCR, applied by TCRdb to the reads, yields one record per CDR3 protein. The sample records 100,000 to 150,000 distinct CDR3 sequences, roughly 9% being singletons. Study-wide points: In two of eight donors, the top clonotype was HLA-C-restricted CMV-specific. Carriage of CMV together with the relevant HLA was identifiable through cumulative public TCR beta family frequency.

The receptor comes from a human donor in good health (CMV status not recorded). Some clones in this sample may be carry-over from other donors' samples. Sequencing input: PBMCs. The chain is built from TRBV28 and TRBJ1-5; D gene uncertain. The CDR3 here is CASSHSGPQHF. The CDR3 DNA sequence: TGTGCCAGCAGTCACAGTGGGCCCCAGCATTTT.